Below are 22 T cell receptor beta chains sequenced from a single sample in a study of naive and memory T cell subsets. Amplification of ligated cDNA took four PCR rounds with SP2 and nested alpha and beta constant primers. TCRdb re-called the 5' RACE reads with MiXCR, one entry per CDR3 protein. This repertoire shows tens of thousands of distinct CDR3 sequences, roughly 6.7% found once; its top ten account for about 9.8%. A UMI-containing oligonucleotide was joined by 3' ligation to the TCR cDNA template. The receptors come from a male donor in good health.

This clonotype has ten or more counts. The rearrangement links TRBV18 to TRBJ2-5; D is unresolved. Germline V lookup: CDR1 KGHSH, CDR2 LQKENI. V dropped 1 base and J dropped 3 bases, with 6 bases sitting between them. The CDR3 has 13 residues. CDR3 region: CASSPRPEETQYF. CDR3 nucleotides: TGTGCCAGCTCACCACGACCGGAAGAGACCCAGTACTTC.

The CDR3 sequence is CSVVSREMDSSYNEQFF. CDR3 DNA sequence: TGCAGCGTTGTTTCGCGGGAAATGGATAGCTCCTACAATGAGCAGTTCTTC. This sequence joins TRBV29-1 and TRBJ2-1; D is possibly TRBD2 (6 bases). The CDR3 sequence is 17 residues long. The germline V and J ends were trimmed by 4 bases and 0 bases, with 19 bases remaining between them. Germline CDR1 reads SQVTM; CDR2 reads ANQGSEA.

This clonotype was detected a few times. V and J are TRBV11-2 and TRBJ2-3; either TRBD1 or TRBD2 may fit D (6 bases each). Germline V gene data show CDR1 as SGHAT and CDR2 as FQNNGV. The germline V and J ends were trimmed by 3 bases and 2 bases, with 15 bases remaining between them. This CDR3 region has 16 residues. The CDR3 DNA reads as TGTGCCAGCAGCTTTATCCCGGGGGCCATCACAGATACGCAGTATTTT. This translates into CASSFIPGAITDTQYF.

This clonotype was recorded at least ten times. The J gene is TRBJ1-2, the V gene TRBV6-5; D remains ambiguous. The V and J ends lost 7 bases and 3 bases respectively, with 21 bases between them. From germline, CDR1 is MNHEY and CDR2 SVGAGI. This CDR3 spans 16 amino acids. CDR3 DNA sequence: TGTGCCAGCACTGAGTGGTCAGGAGGTTCGGACTATGGCTACACCTTC. This encodes CASTEWSGGSDYGYTF.

This clonotype was found many times. V is TRBV20-1 and J is TRBJ2-7, with 11 bases aligning to TRBD2. Germline V gene data show CDR1 as DFQATT and CDR2 as SNEGSKA (reference sequence). V shed 5 bases and J 0 bases; nucleotides not matched to a gene: 9. This CDR3 comprises 16 residues. CDR3 amino acids: CSAPGLAGDLSYEQYF. CDR3 bases: TGCAGTGCTCCCGGACTAGCGGGTGACCTCTCCTACGAGCAGTACTTC.

The chain combines TRBV3-1 with TRBJ2-7, with no clear D. With 3 bases removed from V and 4 bases from J, the gap between germline ends came to 10 bases. CDR1 and CDR2 (germline): LGHDT, YNNKEL (reference sequence). The CDR3 has 13 residues. The CDR3 DNA reads TGTGCCAGCAGCCACGGTCTGGTTTACGAGCAGTACTTC. It is translated as CASSHGLVYEQYF.

The V call is TRBV14, the J call TRBJ2-3; TRBD2 aligns across 10 bases. The CDR3 totals 16 residues. V lost 0 bases and J lost 3; bases outside the gene matches: 3. Germline-derived CDR1 and CDR2 are SGHDN and FVKESK. CDR3 sequence: CASSQDKRGGTDTQYF. DNA of the CDR3: TGTGCCAGCAGCCAAGACAAGCGGGGGGGAACAGATACGCAGTATTTT.

This clonotype was observed many times. V and J are TRBV3-1 and TRBJ2-2, with 7 bases matching TRBD1. This CDR3 comprises 16 residues. Germline CDR1 reads LGHDT; CDR2 reads YNNKEL (reference sequence). V shed 4 bases, J shed 4 bases, and the junction held 9 bases outside the gene matches. CDR3 sequence reads: CASSLQTGIGTGELFF. CDR3 bases: TGTGCCAGCAGCCTCCAGACAGGGATCGGCACCGGGGAGCTGTTTTTT.

This clonotype occurred many times. V is TRBV6-5 and J is TRBJ1-1, with D possibly TRBD1 on 5 matching bases. The CDR3 is made up of 14 amino acids. Germline-derived CDR1 and CDR2 are MNHEY and SVGAGI. V lost 6 bases to trimming and J lost 0 bases, with 11 bases between them. CDR3 amino acids: CASRQTELNTEAFF. CDR3 DNA: TGTGCCAGCAGACAGACAGAGTTGAACACTGAAGCTTTCTTT.

This clonotype was seen ten or more times. The chain carries TRBV20-1 and TRBJ1-2, with 10 bases that match TRBD1. This CDR3 has 16 residues. The V gene end was trimmed by 0 bases and the J gene end by 6 bases; junction bases not matched to a gene: 10. Germline CDR1 DFQATT, CDR2 SNEGSKA (reference sequence). The CDR3 DNA follows: TGCAGTGCTAGAGATCCCGGGACAGGGGTCAATCATGGCTACACCTTC. Its translation: CSARDPGTGVNHGYTF.

This chain connects TRBV19 to TRBJ1-2; possibly TRBD1 for D (5 bases). The V end lost 0 bases, the J end lost 8 bases, and 16 bases lay between the germline ends. Germline CDR1 reads LNHDA; CDR2 reads SQIVND (reference sequence). This CDR3 is 15 amino acids long. The CDR3 here is CASSIDINRWDGYTF. The CDR3 DNA reads as TGTGCCAGTAGTATAGATATCAACCGCTGGGACGGCTACACCTTC.

V gene TRBV14 combines with J gene TRBJ2-7; TRBD1 might be the D (5 bases). The length of the CDR3 is 14 residues. The germline gives CDR1 SGHDN, CDR2 FVKESK. V was cut by 4 bases and J by 12 bases, with 22 bases left in between. CDR3: CASSLSLTASGVYF. For the CDR3, the DNA is TGTGCCAGCAGCCTAAGCCTGACAGCCTCCGGAGTGTACTTC.

This clonotype was observed a handful of times. The V gene is TRBV12-3 or TRBV12-4, the J gene TRBJ2-5; 15 bases align to TRBD2. V lost 6 bases and J lost 5; bases outside the gene matches: 1. This CDR3 comprises 14 residues. CDR3 in DNA: TGTGCCAGCAGCGGGACTAGCGGGGGGGAGACCCAGTACTTC. It specifies CASSGTSGGETQYF.

This clonotype was counted at least ten times. V usage is TRBV20-1 and J usage is TRBJ2-1; D uncertain. The CDR3 spans 15 residues. Trimming took 0 bases from V and 5 from J, leaving 14 bases between them. In germline, CDR1 is DFQATT, CDR2 SNEGSKA (reference sequence). The CDR3 region has the DNA TGCAGTGCTAGAGATCTCGGCAGGTCTGACAATGAGCAGTTCTTC. Protein: CSARDLGRSDNEQFF.

The table lists this clonotype with many counts. The chain is built from TRBV12-3 or TRBV12-4 and TRBJ2-1; D ambiguous. This CDR3 region has 15 residues. Trimming stripped 2 bases from V and 1 base from J, with 9 bases between. CDR3 loop: CASSLSRVSYNEQFF. The CDR3 nucleotides read TGTGCCAGCAGTTTAAGTCGGGTATCCTACAATGAGCAGTTCTTC.

This clonotype was seen repeatedly, ten times or more. The chain employs TRBV7-6 and TRBJ1-6; the D is unclear. This CDR3 has 13 residues. Trimming left V 1 base short and J 11 bases short, with 9 bases between. Germline CDR1 SGHVS, CDR2 FNYEAQ. CDR3 region: CASSLGGEPPLHF. The CDR3 DNA reads as TGTGCCAGCAGCTTAGGTGGGGAGCCACCCCTCCACTTT.

The chain carries TRBV20-1 and TRBJ1-1; TRBD1 might be the D (6 bases). The CDR3 length is 14 residues. Trimming removed 1 base from V and 1 base from J, with 10 bases in between. Germline V gene lookup returns CDR1 DFQATT and CDR2 SNEGSKA (reference sequence). The CDR3: CSARVGATNTEAFF. The CDR3 bases are TGCAGTGCTAGAGTGGGGGCAACGAACACTGAAGCTTTCTTT.

This clonotype was counted between two and nine times. The genes are TRBV5-1 and TRBJ1-6; 7 bases agree with TRBD1. V lost 4 bases and J lost 6; bases outside the gene matches: 13. The CDR3 has 17 residues. Germline V CDR1 and CDR2: SGHRS, YFSETQ. CDR3 DNA sequence: TGCGCCAGCAGCCCCAACAGGGGACGAGGACCTAATTCACCCCTCCACTTT. As protein: CASSPNRGRGPNSPLHF. The variable domain in full, with the rest retrieved from reference TRBV5-1 and TRBJ1-6, is KAGVTQTPRYLIKTRGQQVTLSCSPISGHRSVSWYQQTPGQGLQFLFEYFSETQRNKGNFPGRFSGRQFSNSRSEMNVSTLELGDSALYLCASSPNRGRGPNSPLHFGNGTRLTVT.

This clonotype was detected many times. The V gene is TRBV20-1, the J gene TRBJ2-1, with 8 bases identical to TRBD2. The CDR3 extends over 14 amino acids. V gave up 6 bases and J gave up 2 bases; unmatched junction bases: 6. Germline V gene data show CDR1 as DFQATT and CDR2 as SNEGSKA (reference sequence). The CDR3 bases are TGCAGTGCCCAACCGACTAGCGCCTACAATGAGCAGTTCTTC. Residues: CSAQPTSAYNEQFF.

This clonotype was detected ten times or more. V is TRBV6-5 and J is TRBJ2-5; TRBD2 matches 7 bases. The CDR3 is 14 residues long. CDR1 is MNHEY, CDR2 SVGAGI, per germline. The J segment lost 6 bases and the V segment lost 5 bases, leaving 9 bases of the junction unmatched. The CDR3 DNA reads as TGTGCCAGCAGTCCCCAGGGAGGGCTCCAGACCCAGTACTTC. It is translated as CASSPQGGLQTQYF.

The V gene is TRBV6-1, the J gene TRBJ2-3; 7 bases fit TRBD1. The ends lost 6 bases at V and 3 bases at J; junction bases unmatched: 12. The CDR3 is 16 residues long. Germline assignment: CDR1 MNHNS and CDR2 SASEGT. CDR3: CASRRQRDRPTDTQYF. In DNA, the CDR3 is TGTGCCAGCAGGCGACAAAGGGACAGACCTACAGATACGCAGTATTTT.

The V call is TRBV19, the J call TRBJ2-3; 9 bases are shared with TRBD1. Germline V gene sequence: CDR1 LNHDA, CDR2 SQIVND (reference sequence). The ends lost 5 bases at V and 4 bases at J; junction bases unmatched: 7. There are 15 residues in the CDR3. For the CDR3, the DNA is TGTGCCAGTAGTCCTCGGACAGGGGCGGCAGATACGCAGTATTTT. This codes for CASSPRTGAADTQYF.